The next 14 T cell receptor beta chains were all read from a single sample in a study of cytomegalovirus exposure and HLA in healthy donors. The PCR was carried out with 60 Vbeta primers and 13 Jbeta primers. The data were produced by immunoSEQ multiplex PCR, yet TCRdb's version contains in-frame clones alone and is incomplete. Of 95,000 to 150,000 clones detected, 81% appear once; the ten largest clones hold 2% to 2.5%. Sequencing was done on a sample of PBMCs. These receptors came from a woman aged 40 to 50 in good health and CMV-seronegative.

This chain uses TRBV6-4 with TRBJ2-3, with a weak D call TRBD1 (6 bases). The germline V gene encodes CDR1 MRHNA and CDR2 SNTAGT. Trimming removed 4 bases at V and 2 bases at J, with 7 bases between. This CDR3 has 13 amino acids. The CDR3 DNA sequence: TGTGCCAGCAGTGGGGGGCCCACAGATACGCAGTATTTT. Translating it yields CASSGGPTDTQYF.

The rearrangement links TRBV28 to TRBJ2-1, with D possibly matching TRBD1 (5 bases). Trimming removed 3 bases at V and 5 bases at J, with 20 bases between. CDR1 and CDR2 (germline): MDHEN, SYDVKM. The CDR3 is 17 residues long. The CDR3 DNA follows: TGTGCCAGCAGTTTTATTAGCCAGGGAAATGGTAACAATGAGCAGTTCTTC. Its translation is CASSFISQGNGNNEQFF.

This clone was seen only once. The V and J genes are TRBV7-9 and TRBJ2-3; TRBD1 is a possible D gene (6 bases). The CDR3 is 15 amino acids. Looked up from germline, CDR1 is SEHNR and CDR2 is FQNEAQ (reference sequence). Trimming shortened V by 3 bases and J by 2 bases, and 12 bases separated the two germline ends. CDR3 region: CASSLGRTDTDTQYF. Here the CDR3 DNA reads TGTGCCAGCAGCTTGGGCAGGACAGACACAGATACGCAGTATTTT.

This chain links TRBV5-1 with TRBJ2-2, with 11 bases matching TRBD2. This CDR3 is 15 amino acids long. Germline CDR1 SGHRS, CDR2 YFSETQ. The J segment lost 6 bases and the V segment lost 0 bases, leaving 1 base of the junction unmatched. The CDR3 bases are TGCGCCAGCAGCTTGGTAGCGGGAGGGGCCGGGGAGCTGTTTTTT. Its translation is CASSLVAGGAGELFF.

This sequence joins TRBV21-1 and TRBJ2-1; the table gives TRBD2 as D, unverified against the DNA. TRBV21-1 is flagged as a pseudogene. The CDR3 contains 13 residues. The CDR3 DNA is TGTGCCAGCAGCGAAAAAGAGAGGAATGAGCAGTTCTTC. Amino acids: CASSEKERNEQFF.

This chain links TRBV6-1 with TRBJ1-1; 10 nucleotides align to TRBD1. In germline, CDR1 is MNHNS, CDR2 SASEGT. The CDR3 spans 13 residues. Trimming removed 11 bases from V and 5 bases from J; junction bases left unmatched: 8. CDR3 sequence reads: CAGGTGAGTEAFF. The CDR3 DNA reads TGTGCCGGTGGGACAGGGGCAGGGACTGAAGCTTTCTTT.

Turning to this clone: Sequence at one end of the junction differs from germline and may be a read error. This chain links TRBV7-9 with TRBJ2-1; 9 nucleotides align to TRBD1. This CDR3 comprises 16 residues. Germline V lookup: CDR1 SEHNR, CDR2 FQNEAQ (reference sequence). The CDR3 nucleotides are TGTTCCAGCAGCCCAAAGCCGGGACAGGGTAGAAATGAGCAGTTCTTC. Residues: CSSSPKPGQGRNEQFF.

The rearrangement joins TRBV27 to TRBJ2-5; 7 bases agree with TRBD1. This CDR3 is 18 amino acids long. Germline CDR1 and CDR2: MNHEY and SMNVEV (reference sequence). The J segment lost 4 bases and the V segment lost 7 bases, leaving 21 bases of the junction unmatched. The CDR3 spells CASTTKATGNQGPETQYF. The CDR3 coding sequence is TGTGCCAGCACTACCAAGGCGACAGGGAATCAGGGCCCAGAGACCCAGTACTTC.

This sequence joins TRBV6-6 and TRBJ2-2; 8 bases fit TRBD1. The germline V gene has CDR1 MNHNY and CDR2 SVGAGI (reference sequence). This CDR3 is built from 16 residues. The junction had 12 bases not matched to a gene; V was cut back by 7 bases and J by 5 bases. The CDR3 DNA reads as TGTGCCAGCAACAACGGGAAACAGGGGGGAACCGGGGAGCTGTTTTTT. As protein: CASNNGKQGGTGELFF.

The CDR3 protein is CASSSTGVNYGYTF. CDR3 DNA: TGTGCCAGCAGCTCTACCGGGGTCAACTATGGCTACACCTTC. The chain combines TRBV11-2 with TRBJ1-2, with D unclear. Trimming cost V 4 bases and J 2 bases, with 11 bases left between them. Germline V gene lookup returns CDR1 SGHAT and CDR2 FQNNGV. CDR3 length equals 14 residues.

This chain joins TRBV4-1 and TRBJ2-7; 7 positions match TRBD2. The length of the CDR3 is 14 residues. The junction had 3 bases not matched to a gene; V was cut back by 4 bases and J by 0 bases. Germline CDR1 MGHRA, CDR2 YSYEKL. CDR3 DNA: TGCGCCAGCAGCCGGGGGGGATCCTCCTACGAGCAGTACTTC. The encoded protein is CASSRGGSSYEQYF.

This chain links TRBV19 with TRBJ2-2, with no clear D. Between the trimmed V and J ends, which lost 3 bases and 3 bases, there was a span of 5 bases. CDR3 length: 13 residues. Germline lookup yields CDR1 LNHDA and CDR2 SQIVND (reference sequence). Written as DNA, the CDR3 is TGTGCCAGTAGTATTCGGGACACCGGGGAGCTGTTTTTT. Protein: CASSIRDTGELFF.

This clone was picked up a small number of times. The genes are TRBV6-5 and TRBJ2-5; 8 nucleotides align to TRBD1. J lost 5 bases, V lost 9 bases, and 8 bases had no gene match. The CDR3 runs 13 residues. Germline V gene data show CDR1 as MNHEY and CDR2 as SVGAGI. CDR3 bases: TGTGCCAGTGGACAGGGCGCATGGGAGACCCAGTACTTC. Translation: CASGQGAWETQYF.

This rearrangement joins TRBV4-1 to TRBJ2-7, with TRBD2 identical over 15 bases. From germline, CDR1 is MGHRA and CDR2 YSYEKL. Unmatched junction bases numbered 7, after V lost 4 bases and J lost 0 bases. The CDR3 length is 18 residues. CDR3 residues: CASSRGLAGGDSSYEQYF. CDR3 nucleotide sequence: TGCGCCAGCAGCCGCGGACTAGCGGGGGGGGATAGCTCCTACGAGCAGTACTTC.